The rows below give T cell receptor beta chains drawn from one sample of a study of CD8 T cells in Susac syndrome. Each CDR3 protein is one row after TCRdb ran MiXCR on the immunoSEQ multiplex PCR reads. This table has fewer than 350,000 distinct CDR3 sequences, over 75% appearing once. The sequenced sample was CD8+ T cells from PBMCs. These receptors were taken from a human donor with multiple sclerosis. CDR3s include the opening cysteine and the closing phenylalanine or tryptophan. D genes are given only for firm matches. Clone size is given for some rows only: seen once, a few or many times, or a class if the clone is expanded.

D gene | clone size | J gene | V gene | CDR3 DNA | CDR3 protein
TRBD2 | - | TRBJ2-1 | TRBV4-3 | TGCGCCAGCAGCCAAGATTTTGGCGGGAGTAGTACCTACAATGAGCAGTTCTTC | CASSQDFGGSSTYNEQFF
TRBD2 | - | TRBJ2-7 | TRBV5-1 | TGCGCCAGCAGCCCGGAGCGGGGCCTCTCCTACGAGCAGTACTTC | CASSPERGLSYEQYF
TRBD1 | - | TRBJ2-5 | TRBV27 | TGTGCCAGCAGTTCTAACACAGGGGGCGAGGGGACCCAGTACTTC | CASSSNTGGEGTQYF
- | - | TRBJ1-3 | TRBV12-3/TRBV12-4 | TGTGCCAGCACCCCCCGAGGAGCGTACTCTGGAAACACCATATATTTT | CASTPRGAYSGNTIYF
TRBD1 | - | TRBJ2-1 | TRBV6-5 | TGTGCCAGCAGTCCCCGACAGGGGGGCAATGAGCAGTTCTTC | CASSPRQGGNEQFF
TRBD1 | - | TRBJ1-1 | TRBV20-1 | TGCAGTGCCAACCCCATCTACGACAGGGGCAATTTTATGAACACTGAAGCTTTCTTT | CSANPIYDRGNFMNTEAFF
- | - | TRBJ2-3 | TRBV6-5 | TGTGCCAGCAGTTATGGGTTGGGAACAGATACGCAGTATTTT | CASSYGLGTDTQYF
TRBD1 | - | TRBJ2-7 | TRBV27 | TGTGCCAGCAGTTTTCGGACAGGGGACGAGCAGTACTTC | CASSFRTGDEQYF
TRBD2 | - | TRBJ2-1 | TRBV6-2/TRBV6-3 | TGTGCCAGCAGTGTTCTAGCGGGAGGTGGGAATGAGCAGTTCTTC | CASSVLAGGGNEQFF
TRBD1 | - | TRBJ1-1 | TRBV7-9 | TGTGCCAGCAGCTCGGGACAGGGGGTGAACACTGAAGCTTTCTTT | CASSSGQGVNTEAFF
- | - | TRBJ2-1 | TRBV6-5 | TGTGCCAGCAGTAAACCTCGGGGAGGATACAATGAGCAGTTCTTC | CASSKPRGGYNEQFF
- | - | TRBJ2-7 | TRBV15 | TGTGCCACCAGCAGTCTTAGACAATACGAGCAGTACTTC | CATSSLRQYEQYF
TRBD2 | - | TRBJ2-3 | TRBV4-3 | TGCGCCAGCAGCCAAGATTTCAGCCTAGCGGGGGGGTCAGATACGCAGTATTTT | CASSQDFSLAGGSDTQYF
- | - | TRBJ2-2 | TRBV20-1 | TGCAGTGCTAGAGGGCTCGTCGGGAACACCGGGGAGCTGTTTTTT | CSARGLVGNTGELFF
- | - | TRBJ1-1 | TRBV19 | TGTGCCAGTAGTATTTTCCTCGCGCAGATGAACACTGAAGCTTTCTTT | CASSIFLAQMNTEAFF
TRBD1 | - | TRBJ1-2 | TRBV28 | TGTGCCAGCAGTGCCAGGGGGCGCGATGGCTACACCTTC | CASSARGRDGYTF
TRBD2 | - | TRBJ2-7 | TRBV7-2 | TGTGCCAGCAGCTTAGCAACGCGGGGGGGAACCTACGAGCAGTACTTC | CASSLATRGGTYEQYF
- | - | TRBJ2-3 | TRBV7-6 | TGTGCCAGCAGCCCCATTACGGATCCACAAGGCGTAGCGACGGATACGCAGTATTTT | CASSPITDPQGVATDTQYF
TRBD1 | - | TRBJ2-5 | TRBV29-1 | TGCAGCGTTGACGGGACAGCGTCCGTATACAAAGAGACCCAGTACTTC | CSVDGTASVYKETQYF
TRBD2 | few | TRBJ2-1 | TRBV29-1 | TGCAGCGTCGACGAGGGAGGGGATGGCAGGGTATCGTTC | CSVDEGGDGRVSF
- | - | TRBJ2-7 | TRBV11-2 | TGTGCCAGCAGCTCACCATATTTCTCCTACGAGCAGTACTTC | CASSSPYFSYEQYF
- | - | TRBJ2-2 | TRBV19 | TGTGCCAGTAGTAGGAGGAACACCGGGGAGCTGTTTTTT | CASSRRNTGELFF
TRBD1 | - | TRBJ2-7 | TRBV9 | TGTGCCAGCAGCCCGACAGGGGGTAACGAGCAGTACTTC | CASSPTGGNEQYF
- | - | TRBJ2-4 | TRBV28 | TGTGCCAGCAGTTTATTTTCTCAAGGAGTAGTGACCAAAAACATTCAGTACTTC | CASSLFSQGVVTKNIQYF
- | - | TRBJ1-2 | TRBV7-8 | TGTGCCAGCAGCTTCACTACGCGGGGACGGATTAACTATGGCTACACCTTC | CASSFTTRGRINYGYTF
- | - | TRBJ2-1 | TRBV20-1 | TGCAGTGCTAGAGAGGAGGGGAGAGAGATGAATGAGCAGTTCTTC | CSAREEGREMNEQFF
- | - | TRBJ2-1 | TRBV27 | TGTGCCAGCAGTTTCTCGGTTACGGAGCAGTTCTTC | CASSFSVTEQFF
- | once | TRBJ1-1 | TRBV19 | TGTGCCAGTAGACCTCAAACTTTCACTGAAGCTTTCTTT | CASRPQTFTEAFF
- | - | TRBJ1-1 | TRBV9 | TGTGCCAGCAGCCCAACGACTTCCACTGAAGCTTTCTTT | CASSPTTSTEAFF
- | - | TRBJ1-1 | TRBV7-9 | TGTGCCAGCAGCTTAGTACCCGAGAACACTGAAGCTTTCTTT | CASSLVPENTEAFF
- | - | TRBJ1-6 | TRBV7-2 | TGTGCCAGCAGCTTTACCCGAGACAGGAGTTATAATTCACCCCTCCACTTT | CASSFTRDRSYNSPLHF
- | - | TRBJ2-7 | TRBV2 | TGTGCCAGCAGCCTAGCCGAGCAGTACTTC | CASSLAEQYF
- | - | TRBJ2-7 | TRBV3-1 | TGTGCCAGCAGCCAAGATGAGAGAGACTACGAGCAGTACTTC | CASSQDERDYEQYF
- | - | TRBJ2-5 | TRBV20-1 | TGCAGTGCTAGTGTGGCCCTCGAAGAGACCCAGTACTTC | CSASVALEETQYF
- | few | TRBJ1-6 | TRBV30 | TGTGCCTGGAGTGTACTTGGGGCGGAAAATTCACCCCTCCACTTT | CAWSVLGAENSPLHF
TRBD2 | - | TRBJ2-5 | TRBV29-1 | TGCAGCGTTCCCCAGCGGGGGGAATTCCAAGAGACCCAGTACTTC | CSVPQRGEFQETQYF
- | - | TRBJ1-1 | TRBV7-9 | TGTGCCAGCAGCTCACCGTCGACAGGGAACACTGAAGCTTTCTTT | CASSSPSTGNTEAFF
TRBD2 | - | TRBJ2-3 | TRBV7-2 | TGTGCCAGCAGCTTAGATAAGTACGGGACTAGCGGATTCACAGATACGCAGTATTTT | CASSLDKYGTSGFTDTQYF
TRBD1 | - | TRBJ1-6 | TRBV4-3 | TGCGCCAGCAGCCCGCGGACAGGGTTATCACCCCTCCACTTT | CASSPRTGLSPLHF
TRBD2 | - | TRBJ2-5 | TRBV7-9 | TGTGCCAGCAGCTCGACAAGGGTTCGCGTCGGGGGGATACAAGAGACCCAGTACTTC | CASSSTRVRVGGIQETQYF
TRBD1 | - | TRBJ2-7 | TRBV23-1 | TGCGCCAGCAGACTACACCGGGACAGATCCTACGAGCAGTACTTC | CASRLHRDRSYEQYF
- | - | TRBJ2-1 | TRBV27 | TGTGCCAGCAGTTTAAGTTCGGGGGAGCGCTACAATGAGCAGTTCTTC | CASSLSSGERYNEQFF
TRBD1 | - | TRBJ2-1 | TRBV27 | TGTGCCAGCAGGGGGTCGTGGGGGACAGGATATCTGTTCTTC | CASRGSWGTGYLFF
- | - | TRBJ1-1 | TRBV4-3 | TGCGCCAGCAGCCAAGATATGGGGACATCGAACACTGAAGCTTTCTTT | CASSQDMGTSNTEAFF
- | - | TRBJ2-6 | TRBV5-1 | TGCGCCAGCAGCTTGGCCAGGAGGGTCTCTGGGGCCAACGTCCTGACTTTC | CASSLARRVSGANVLTF
- | few | TRBJ1-1 | TRBV9 | TGTGCCAGCAGCGTAACAGGCTACATGAACACTGAAGCTTTCTTT | CASSVTGYMNTEAFF
- | once | TRBJ2-3 | TRBV13 | TGTGCCAGCAGCTCAGGACGTACGCAGTATTTT | CASSSGRTQYF
TRBD1 | - | TRBJ2-2 | TRBV27 | TGTGCCAGCAGTTTATCGATACAGGGGCGCACCGGGGAGCTGTTTTTT | CASSLSIQGRTGELFF
- | few | TRBJ1-5 | TRBV4-2 | TGTGCCAGCAGCCAGACAGACAATCAGCCCCAGCATTTT | CASSQTDNQPQHF
TRBD2 | - | TRBJ2-7 | TRBV6-2/TRBV6-3 | TGTGCCAGCAGAACCCTACACCCGCAGGTAGTAGCGGGATTCTACGAGCAGTACTTC | CASRTLHPQVVAGFYEQYF
TRBD2 | - | TRBJ2-5 | TRBV7-2 | TGTGCCAGCAGCTCCCCCACTAGCGGGAGGGAGACCCAGTACTTC | CASSSPTSGRETQYF
- | - | TRBJ1-2 | TRBV2 | TGTGCCAGCCCTTCCAGGGCAGGGGCTAACTATGGCTACACCTTC | CASPSRAGANYGYTF
- | - | TRBJ2-1 | TRBV3-1 | TGTGCCAGCAGCCAAGGGGGGGACAATGAGCAGTTCTTC | CASSQGGDNEQFF
TRBD1 | few | TRBJ2-6 | TRBV6-1 | TGTGCCAGCCCCACTCAAGGGGACAGTAGCTCTGGGGCCAACGTCCTGACTTTC | CASPTQGDSSSGANVLTF
- | - | TRBJ2-5 | TRBV2 | TGTGCCAGCAGTCCTTACACGGCAGTTCAAGAGACCCAGTACTTC | CASSPYTAVQETQYF
- | - | TRBJ1-4 | TRBV2 | TGTGCCAGCAGTGAACTTCAGGGGAGGGATGAAAAACTGTTTTTT | CASSELQGRDEKLFF
- | - | TRBJ2-7 | TRBV6-5 | TGTGCCAGCAGGTTCGCTGGGGAGCAGTACTTC | CASRFAGEQYF